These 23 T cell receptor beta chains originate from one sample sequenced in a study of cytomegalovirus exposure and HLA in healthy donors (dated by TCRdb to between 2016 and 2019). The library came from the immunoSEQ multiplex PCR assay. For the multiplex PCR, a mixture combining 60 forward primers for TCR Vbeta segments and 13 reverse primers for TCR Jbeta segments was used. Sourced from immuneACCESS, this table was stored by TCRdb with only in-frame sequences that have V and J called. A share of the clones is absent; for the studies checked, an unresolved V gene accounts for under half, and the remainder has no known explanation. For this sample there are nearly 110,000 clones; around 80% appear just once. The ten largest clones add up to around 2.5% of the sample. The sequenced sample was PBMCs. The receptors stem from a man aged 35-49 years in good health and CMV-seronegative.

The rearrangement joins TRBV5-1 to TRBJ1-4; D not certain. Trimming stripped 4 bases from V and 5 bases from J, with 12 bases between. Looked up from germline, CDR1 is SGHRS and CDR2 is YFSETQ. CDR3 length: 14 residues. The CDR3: CASSPDSYNEKLFF. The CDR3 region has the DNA TGCGCCAGCAGCCCAGACTCTTACAATGAAAAACTGTTTTTT.

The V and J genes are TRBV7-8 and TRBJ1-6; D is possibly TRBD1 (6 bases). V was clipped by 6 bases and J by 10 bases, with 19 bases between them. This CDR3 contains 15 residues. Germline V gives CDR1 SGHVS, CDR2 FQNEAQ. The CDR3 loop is CASRQHRDTLSPLHF. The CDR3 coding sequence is TGTGCCAGCAGACAACACAGGGACACACTCTCACCCCTCCACTTT.

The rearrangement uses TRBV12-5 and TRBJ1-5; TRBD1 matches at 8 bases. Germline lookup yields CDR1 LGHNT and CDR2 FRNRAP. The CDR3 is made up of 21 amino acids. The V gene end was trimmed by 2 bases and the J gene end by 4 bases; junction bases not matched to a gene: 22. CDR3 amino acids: CASGLTLRWTGNSGGNQPQHF. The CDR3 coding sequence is TGTGCTAGTGGTTTGACACTCAGATGGACAGGGAATTCGGGTGGGAATCAGCCCCAGCATTTT.

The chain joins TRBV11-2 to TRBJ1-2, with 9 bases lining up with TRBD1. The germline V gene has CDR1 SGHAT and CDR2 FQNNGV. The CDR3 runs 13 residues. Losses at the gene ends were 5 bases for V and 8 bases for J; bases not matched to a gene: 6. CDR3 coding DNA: TGTGCCAGCAGCGTGGACAGGGGTCGCGGCTACACCTTC. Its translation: CASSVDRGRGYTF.

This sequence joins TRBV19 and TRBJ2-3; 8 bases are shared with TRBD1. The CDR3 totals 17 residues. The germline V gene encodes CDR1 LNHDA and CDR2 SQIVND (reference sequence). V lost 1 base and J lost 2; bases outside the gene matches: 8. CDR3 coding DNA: TGTGCCAGTAGTATAGGACGGACAGGGAGCAACACAGATACGCAGTATTTT. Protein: CASSIGRTGSNTDTQYF. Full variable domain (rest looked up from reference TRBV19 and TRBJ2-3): DGGITQSPKYLFRKEGQNVTLSCEQNLNHDAMYWYRQDPGQGLRLIYYSQIVNDFQKGDIAEGYSVSREKKESFPLTVTSAQKNPTAFYLCASSIGRTGSNTDTQYFGPGTRLTVL.

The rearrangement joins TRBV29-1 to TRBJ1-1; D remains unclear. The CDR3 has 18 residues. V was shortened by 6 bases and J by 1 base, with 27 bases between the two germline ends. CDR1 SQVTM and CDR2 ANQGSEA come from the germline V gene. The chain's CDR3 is CSVAGRPTHTWENTEAFF. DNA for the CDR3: TGCAGCGTGGCGGGCAGGCCTACCCATACGTGGGAGAACACTGAAGCTTTCTTT.

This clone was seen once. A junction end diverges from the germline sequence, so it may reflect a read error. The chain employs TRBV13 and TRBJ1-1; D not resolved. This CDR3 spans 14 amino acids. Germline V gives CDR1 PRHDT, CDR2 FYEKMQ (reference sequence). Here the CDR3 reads CASSVGRRDTEAFF. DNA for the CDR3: TGTGCCAGCAGCGTAGGGCGACGGGACACTGAAGCTTTCTTT. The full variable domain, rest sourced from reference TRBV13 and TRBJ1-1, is AAGVIQSPRHLIKEKRETATLKCYPIPRHDTVYWYQQGPGQDPQFLISFYEKMQSDKGSIPDRFSAQQFSDYHSELNMSSLELGDSALYFCASSVGRRDTEAFFGQGTRLTVV.

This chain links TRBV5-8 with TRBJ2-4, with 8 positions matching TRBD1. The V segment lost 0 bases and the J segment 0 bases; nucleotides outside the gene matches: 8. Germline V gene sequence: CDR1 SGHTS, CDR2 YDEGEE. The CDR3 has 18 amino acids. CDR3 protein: CASSLGRGPSLAKNIQYF. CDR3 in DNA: TGTGCCAGCAGCTTGGGCAGGGGGCCATCGCTAGCCAAAAACATTCAGTACTTC.

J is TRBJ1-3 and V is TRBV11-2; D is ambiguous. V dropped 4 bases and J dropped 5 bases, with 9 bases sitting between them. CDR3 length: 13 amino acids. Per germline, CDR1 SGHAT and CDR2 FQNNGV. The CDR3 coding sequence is TGTGCCAGCAGCTCCGTCGGGAGAAACACCATATATTTT. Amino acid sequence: CASSSVGRNTIYF.

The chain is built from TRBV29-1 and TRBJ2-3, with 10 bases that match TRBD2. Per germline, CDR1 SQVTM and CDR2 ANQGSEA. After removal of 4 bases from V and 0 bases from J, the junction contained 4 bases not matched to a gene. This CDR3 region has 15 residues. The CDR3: CSVGVAGGSTDTQYF. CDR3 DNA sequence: TGCAGCGTTGGTGTAGCGGGGGGCAGCACAGATACGCAGTATTTT.

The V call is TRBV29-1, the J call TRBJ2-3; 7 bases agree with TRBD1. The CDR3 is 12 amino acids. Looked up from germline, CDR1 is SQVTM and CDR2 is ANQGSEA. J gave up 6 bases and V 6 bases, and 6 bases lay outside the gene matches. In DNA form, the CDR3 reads TGCAGCGTACACACAGGGGAGGATACGCAGTATTTT. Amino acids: CSVHTGEDTQYF.

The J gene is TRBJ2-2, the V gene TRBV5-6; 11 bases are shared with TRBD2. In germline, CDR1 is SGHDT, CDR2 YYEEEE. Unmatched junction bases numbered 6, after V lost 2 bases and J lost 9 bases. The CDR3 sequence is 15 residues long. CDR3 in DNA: TGTGCCAGCAGCTTCCTAGCGGGGGGTGTCTGGGAGCTGTTTTTT. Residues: CASSFLAGGVWELFF.

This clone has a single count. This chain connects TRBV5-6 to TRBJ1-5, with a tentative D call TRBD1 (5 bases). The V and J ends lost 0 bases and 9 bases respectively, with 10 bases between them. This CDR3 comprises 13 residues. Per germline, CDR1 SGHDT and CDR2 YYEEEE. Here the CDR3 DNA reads TGTGCCAGCAGCTTGGGGCTGCAGGGGCCCCAGCATTTT. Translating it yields CASSLGLQGPQHF.

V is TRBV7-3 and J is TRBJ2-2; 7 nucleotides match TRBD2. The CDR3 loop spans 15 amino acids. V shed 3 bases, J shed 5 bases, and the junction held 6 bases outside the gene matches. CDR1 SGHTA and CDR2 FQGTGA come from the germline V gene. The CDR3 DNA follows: TGTGCCAGCAGCTTGGGAGCGGGGCGTACCGGGGAGCTGTTTTTT. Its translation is CASSLGAGRTGELFF.

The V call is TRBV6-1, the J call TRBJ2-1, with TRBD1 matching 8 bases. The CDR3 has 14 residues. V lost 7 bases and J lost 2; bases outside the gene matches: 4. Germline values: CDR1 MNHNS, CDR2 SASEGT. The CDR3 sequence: CASMRTGTYNEQFF. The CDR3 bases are TGTGCCAGCATGCGGACAGGGACCTACAATGAGCAGTTCTTC.

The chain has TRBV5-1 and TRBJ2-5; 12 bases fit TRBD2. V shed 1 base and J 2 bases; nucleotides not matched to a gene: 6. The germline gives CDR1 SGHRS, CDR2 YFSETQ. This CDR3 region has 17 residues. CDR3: CASSLTPSGGAQETQYF. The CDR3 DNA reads TGCGCCAGCAGCTTGACGCCTAGCGGGGGGGCACAAGAGACCCAGTACTTC.

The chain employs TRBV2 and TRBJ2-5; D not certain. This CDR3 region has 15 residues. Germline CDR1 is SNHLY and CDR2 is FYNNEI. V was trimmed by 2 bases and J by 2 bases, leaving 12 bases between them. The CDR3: CASSERYSRQETQYF. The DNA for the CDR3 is TGTGCCAGCAGTGAACGTTATAGCAGACAAGAGACCCAGTACTTC.

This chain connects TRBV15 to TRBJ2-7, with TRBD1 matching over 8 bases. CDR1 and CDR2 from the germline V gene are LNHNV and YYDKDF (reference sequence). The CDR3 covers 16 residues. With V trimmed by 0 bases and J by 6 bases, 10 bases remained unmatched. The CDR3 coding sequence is TGTGCCACCAGCAGAGATCCCCCGACAGGGGTAGGCGAGCAGTACTTC. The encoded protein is CATSRDPPTGVGEQYF.

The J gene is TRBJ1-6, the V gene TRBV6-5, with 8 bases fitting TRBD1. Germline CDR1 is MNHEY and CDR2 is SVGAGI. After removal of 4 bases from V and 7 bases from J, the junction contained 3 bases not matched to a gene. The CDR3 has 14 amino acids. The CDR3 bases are TGTGCCAGCAGTTTGGACAGGGTAAATTCACCCCTCCACTTT. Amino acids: CASSLDRVNSPLHF.

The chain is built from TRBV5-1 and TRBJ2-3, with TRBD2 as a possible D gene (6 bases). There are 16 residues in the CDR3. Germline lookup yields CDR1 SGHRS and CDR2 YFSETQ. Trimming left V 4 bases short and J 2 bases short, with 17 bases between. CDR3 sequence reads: CASSPGGNRPTDTQYF. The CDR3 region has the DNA TGCGCCAGCAGCCCTGGAGGGAACAGACCCACAGATACGCAGTATTTT.

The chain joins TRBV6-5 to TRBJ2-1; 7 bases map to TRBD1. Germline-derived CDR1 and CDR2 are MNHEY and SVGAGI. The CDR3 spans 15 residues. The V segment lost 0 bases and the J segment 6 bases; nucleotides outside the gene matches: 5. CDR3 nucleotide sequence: TGTGCCAGCAGTTACTCAGACAGGGTAGGCAATGAGCAGTTCTTC. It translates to CASSYSDRVGNEQFF.

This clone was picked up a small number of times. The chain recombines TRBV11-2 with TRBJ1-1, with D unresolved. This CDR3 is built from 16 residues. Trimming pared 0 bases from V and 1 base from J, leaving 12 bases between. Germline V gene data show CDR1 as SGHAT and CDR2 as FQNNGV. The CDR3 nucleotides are TGTGCCAGCAGCTTAGAGTTCGGGAGCCGGAACACTGAAGCTTTCTTT. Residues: CASSLEFGSRNTEAFF.

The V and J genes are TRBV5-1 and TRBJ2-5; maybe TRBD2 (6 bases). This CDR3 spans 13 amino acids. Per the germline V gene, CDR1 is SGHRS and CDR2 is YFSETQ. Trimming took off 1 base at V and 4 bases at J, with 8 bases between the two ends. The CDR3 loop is CASSLNGGETQYF. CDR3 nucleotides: TGCGCCAGCAGCTTGAACGGGGGAGAGACCCAGTACTTC.